This T cell receptor (beta chain) was documented in a study of long-term antiretroviral therapy in people with HIV. Sequencing relied on immunoSEQ assay v3.0, run at survey level. This table comes from immunoSEQ multiplex PCR, and its TCRdb copy is limited to in-frame clones, with some not included. This sample has over 25,000 clones, with about 86% found just once. V was cut by 7 bases and J by 8 bases, with 15 bases left in between. Looked up from germline, CDR1 is SGHDT and CDR2 is YYEEEE. CDR3 size: 13 residues. This clonotype was sampled from a woman under 40 with HIV. The source was unsorted PBMCs, collected 0.8 years after starting antiretroviral therapy. This sequence joins TRBV5-6 and TRBJ2-2, with D perhaps TRBD1 or TRBD2 (5 bases each). Here the CDR3 reads CASGRWGSGELFF. DNA of the CDR3: TGTGCCAGCGGGCGGTGGGGGTCGGGGGAGCTGTTTTTT.